This T cell receptor (beta chain) was captured by sequencing in a study of T cells after yellow fever vaccination. Across the study: Fractions with few cells were prepared using SMART-Seq v4 Ultra Low Input.

TCRdb independently ran MiXCR on the 5' RACE reads; one entry per CDR3 protein. Of some 300,000 distinct CDR3 sequences in the sample, approximately 3.8% were seen once. The CDR3 covers 14 residues. V lost 1 base to trimming and J lost 4 bases, with 11 bases between them. Germline V gene data show CDR1 as SGHDT and CDR2 as YYEEEE. The sample was PBMCs, taken on the day of the yellow fever booster vaccination. This sequence joins TRBV5-6 and TRBJ2-5, with D perhaps assigned TRBD1 or TRBD2 (6 bases each). This clonotype was sampled from a man younger than 35 who received the YFV17D yellow fever vaccine. The CDR3 protein is CASSLRGRSETQYF. In DNA form, the CDR3 reads TGTGCCAGCAGCTTGCGGGGGCGTTCAGAGACCCAGTACTTC.